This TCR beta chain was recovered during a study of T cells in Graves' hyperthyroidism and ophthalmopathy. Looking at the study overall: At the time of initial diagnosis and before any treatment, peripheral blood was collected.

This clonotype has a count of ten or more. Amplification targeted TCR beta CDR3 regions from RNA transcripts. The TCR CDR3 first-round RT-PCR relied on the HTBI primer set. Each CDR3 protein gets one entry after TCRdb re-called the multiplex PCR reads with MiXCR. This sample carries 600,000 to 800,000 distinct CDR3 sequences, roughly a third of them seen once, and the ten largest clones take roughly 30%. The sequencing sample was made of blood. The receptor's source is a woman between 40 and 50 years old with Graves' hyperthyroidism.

The CDR3 DNA sequence: TGTGCCAGTAGCCGCGACAGGGCGCAGAGCTATGGCTACACCTTC. Residues: CASSRDRAQSYGYTF. The chain joins TRBV19 to TRBJ1-2; TRBD1 agrees at 7 bases. V shed 6 bases and J 4 bases; nucleotides not matched to a gene: 11. This CDR3 spans 15 amino acids. Germline CDR1 LNHDA, CDR2 SQIVND (reference sequence).